One sample yielded the 9 T cell receptor beta chains listed below, sequenced in a study of read filtering for tumor transcriptome and immune sequencing (dated by TCRdb to the early 2020s). This sample was sequenced with an Illumina HiSeq 4000. The Immunoverse kit was used to build TCR libraries from about 400 ng RNA, with molecular barcoded adaptors covering alpha/delta and beta/gamma chains. TCRdb's own reprocessing of the public reads used fastp at Q25 and MiXCR and kept productive beta chains. Under each unique CDR3 protein, matching rows form one entry showing the most common genes and DNA. Counted in this sample were about 58,000 distinct CDR3 sequences; about 12% of them appeared once. Together, the top ten hold under 20% of the sample. Source material: a population of CD138-negative cells sorted from bone marrow. The sample's cell subset or site label, in plain terms: bone marrow mononuclear cells depleted of CD138+ plasma/myeloma cells by negative magnetic selection. Receptors were obtained from a donor at least 40 years old with multiple myeloma.

This clonotype was observed at least ten times. J is TRBJ2-3 and V is TRBV7-2; a possible D gene is TRBD1 (6 bases). Germline lookup yields CDR1 SGHTA and CDR2 FQGNSA. This CDR3 contains 14 residues. The V and J ends lost 3 bases and 2 bases respectively, with 9 bases between them. The chain's CDR3 is CASSFGTNTDTQYF. In nucleotides, the CDR3 is TGTGCCAGCAGCTTCGGGACAAACACAGATACGCAGTATTTT.

This clonotype was seen ten or more times. The chain is built from TRBV19 and TRBJ2-1, with D possibly matching TRBD1 (6 bases). The CDR3 runs 17 residues. V was pared by 3 bases and J by 1 base, with 16 bases between. CDR1 LNHDA and CDR2 SQIVND come from the germline V gene (reference sequence). CDR3 in DNA: TGTGCCAGTAGTATCCGGACAGACTTCCTTTCCTACAATGAGCAGTTCTTC. Translated, it gives CASSIRTDFLSYNEQFF.

This clonotype was observed many times. This chain connects TRBV3-1 to TRBJ1-5; D unresolved. There are 15 residues in the CDR3. Trimming stripped 1 base from V and 3 bases from J, with 10 bases between. CDR1 is LGHDT and CDR2 is YNNKEL in the germline V gene (reference sequence). The CDR3: CASSQGPQSNQPQHF. CDR3 bases: TGTGCCAGCAGCCAAGGGCCTCAGTCCAATCAGCCCCAGCATTTT.

This clonotype was picked up many times. The rearrangement links TRBV6-6 to TRBJ1-5; D remains ambiguous. V was pared by 2 bases and J by 7 bases, with 9 bases between. This CDR3 spans 13 amino acids. The germline CDR1 and CDR2 sequences are MNHNY and SVGAGI (reference sequence). The CDR3 bases are TGTGCCAGCAGTTACCCTGAAGGGCAGCCCCAGCATTTT. It codes for CASSYPEGQPQHF.

Ten or more counts support this clonotype. J is TRBJ1-1 and V is TRBV18; 9 bases agree with TRBD1. Germline CDR1 reads KGHSH; CDR2 reads LQKENI. This CDR3 region has 16 residues. The trim removed 5 bases at V and 4 bases at J, leaving 11 bases unmatched. The CDR3 here is CASSTGTGTTGTEAFF. CDR3 coding DNA: TGTGCCAGCTCAACCGGGACAGGGACGACGGGCACTGAAGCTTTCTTT.

For this clonotype: A clone one base away is much larger, so this may be a read error. This chain uses TRBV10-3 with TRBJ2-3; perhaps TRBD1 as D (5 bases). This CDR3 contains 15 residues. Germline CDR1 is ENHRY and CDR2 is SYGVKD. In nucleotides, the CDR3 is TGTGCCATTGAAGGTGGGCAGGGCCTGAGCGATACGCTGTATTTT. Amino acid sequence: CAIEGGQGLSDTLYF.

This clonotype turned up a few times. The chain has TRBV11-2 and TRBJ2-7; 11 nucleotides align to TRBD1. Per germline, CDR1 SGHAT and CDR2 FQNNGV. This CDR3 is 18 amino acids long. V shed 4 bases and J 3 bases; nucleotides not matched to a gene: 14. This CDR3 is CASSSKPRTGGFFYEQYF. The CDR3 nucleotides read TGTGCCAGCAGCTCAAAGCCCCGGACAGGGGGCTTCTTCTACGAGCAGTACTTC.

Ten or more counts support this clonotype. V usage is TRBV7-3 and J usage is TRBJ1-5; D might be TRBD1 (6 bases). V gave up 0 bases and J gave up 7 bases, with 22 bases separating them. This CDR3 has 18 amino acids. Germline assignment: CDR1 SGHTA and CDR2 FQGTGA. The CDR3 is CASSLTGATFLAVQPQHF. The CDR3 nucleotides are TGTGCCAGCAGCTTAACGGGGGCGACTTTCCTAGCGGTCCAGCCCCAGCATTTT.

A word on this clonotype: A much larger clone differs from this one at a single base, so this may be a read error. The V and J genes are TRBV5-1 and TRBJ1-1; D possibly corresponds to TRBD1 (5 bases). Looked up from germline, CDR1 is SGHRS and CDR2 is YFSETQ. The V end lost 3 bases, the J end lost 0 bases, and 15 bases lay between the germline ends. The CDR3 has 16 amino acids. The CDR3 DNA follows: TGCGCCAGCAGCTCCACCAGGGTGGCCTTGAACACTGAAGCTTTCTTT. The encoded protein is CASSSTRVALNTEAFF.